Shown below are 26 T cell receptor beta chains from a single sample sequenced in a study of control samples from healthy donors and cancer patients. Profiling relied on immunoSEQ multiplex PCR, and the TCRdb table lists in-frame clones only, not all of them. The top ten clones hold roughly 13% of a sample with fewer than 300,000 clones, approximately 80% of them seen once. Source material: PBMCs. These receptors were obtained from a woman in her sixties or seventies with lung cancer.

DNA of the CDR3: TGTGCCAGCAGCTCAGCGGGGAACACAGATACGCAGTATTTT. Protein: CASSSAGNTDTQYF. The rearrangement uses TRBV7-3 and TRBJ2-3; 7 nucleotides match TRBD2. The V gene's germline CDR1 is SGHTA and CDR2 FQGTGA. V lost 4 bases and J lost 2; bases outside the gene matches: 3. CDR3 size: 14 residues.

CDR3 nucleotides: TGTGCCAGCTCAGAACAGGGATACCCTGACAATGAGCAGTTCTTC. Translated: CASSEQGYPDNEQFF. V usage is TRBV18 and J usage is TRBJ2-1, with D perhaps matching TRBD1 (6 bases). The CDR3 contains 15 residues. Trimming stripped 5 bases from V and 5 bases from J, with 16 bases between. The germline CDR1 and CDR2 sequences are KGHSH and LQKENI.

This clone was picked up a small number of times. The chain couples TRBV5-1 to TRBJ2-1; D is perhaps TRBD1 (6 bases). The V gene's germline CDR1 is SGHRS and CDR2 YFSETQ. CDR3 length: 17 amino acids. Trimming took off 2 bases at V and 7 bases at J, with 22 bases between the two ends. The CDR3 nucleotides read TGCGCCAGCAGCTTAGGACAGAGCCCCACAGGAGTGAATGAGCAGTTCTTC. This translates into CASSLGQSPTGVNEQFF.

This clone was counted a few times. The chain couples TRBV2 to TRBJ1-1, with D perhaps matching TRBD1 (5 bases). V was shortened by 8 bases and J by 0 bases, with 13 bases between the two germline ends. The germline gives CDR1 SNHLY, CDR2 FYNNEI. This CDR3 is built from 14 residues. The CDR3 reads CASDGGGLNTEAFF. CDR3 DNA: TGTGCCAGCGATGGGGGGGGGTTGAACACTGAAGCTTTCTTT.

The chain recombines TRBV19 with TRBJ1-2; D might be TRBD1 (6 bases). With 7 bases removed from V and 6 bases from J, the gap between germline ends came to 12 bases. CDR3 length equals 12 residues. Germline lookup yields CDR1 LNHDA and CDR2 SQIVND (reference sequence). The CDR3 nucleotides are TGTGCCAGTAAACCCAGGGGCGATGGCTACACCTTC. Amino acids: CASKPRGDGYTF. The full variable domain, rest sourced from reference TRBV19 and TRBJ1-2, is DGGITQSPKYLFRKEGQNVTLSCEQNLNHDAMYWYRQDPGQGLRLIYYSQIVNDFQKGDIAEGYSVSREKKESFPLTVTSAQKNPTAFYLCASKPRGDGYTFGSGTRLTVV.

CDR3: CASSLWQENEKLFF. In DNA, the CDR3 is TGTGCCAGCAGCCTATGGCAGGAAAATGAAAAACTGTTTTTT. This chain connects TRBV3-1 (or the pseudogene TRBV3-2) to TRBJ1-4; no clear D. Germline-derived CDR1 and CDR2 are LGHDT and YNNKEL (reference sequence). The CDR3 is 14 amino acids. V was cut by 4 bases and J by 5 bases, with 11 bases left in between.

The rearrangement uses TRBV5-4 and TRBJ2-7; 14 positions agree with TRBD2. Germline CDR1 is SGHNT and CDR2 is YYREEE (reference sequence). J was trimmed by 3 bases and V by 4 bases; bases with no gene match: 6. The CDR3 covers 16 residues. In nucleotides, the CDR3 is TGTGCCAGCAGCCCGGGGACTAGCGGGAGTGTCTACGAGCAGTACTTC. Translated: CASSPGTSGSVYEQYF.

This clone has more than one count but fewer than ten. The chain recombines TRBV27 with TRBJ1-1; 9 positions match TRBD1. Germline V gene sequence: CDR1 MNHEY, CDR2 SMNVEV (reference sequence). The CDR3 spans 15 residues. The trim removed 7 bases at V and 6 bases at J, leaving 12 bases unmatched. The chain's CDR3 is CASTPHRDRASEAFF. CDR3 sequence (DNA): TGTGCCAGCACCCCTCACCGGGACAGGGCTTCTGAAGCTTTCTTT.

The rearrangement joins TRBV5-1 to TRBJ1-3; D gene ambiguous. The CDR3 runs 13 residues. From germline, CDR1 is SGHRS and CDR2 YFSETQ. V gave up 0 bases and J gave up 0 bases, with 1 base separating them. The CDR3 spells CASSLGSGNTIYF. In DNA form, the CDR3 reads TGCGCCAGCAGCTTGGGCTCTGGAAACACCATATATTTT. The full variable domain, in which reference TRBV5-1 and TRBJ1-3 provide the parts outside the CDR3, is KAGVTQTPRYLIKTRGQQVTLSCSPISGHRSVSWYQQTPGQGLQFLFEYFSETQRNKGNFPGRFSGRQFSNSRSEMNVSTLELGDSALYLCASSLGSGNTIYFGEGSWLTVV.

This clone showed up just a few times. In DNA, the CDR3 is TGTGCCAGCAGCTCTTCCCGGGGGGGGGAGACCCAGTACTTC. Its translation: CASSSSRGGETQYF. The chain joins TRBV7-7 to TRBJ2-5; 8 positions match TRBD2. Trimming removed 4 bases from V and 5 bases from J; junction bases left unmatched: 6. The CDR3 runs to 14 residues. Germline lookup yields CDR1 SSHAT and CDR2 FNYEAQ (reference sequence).

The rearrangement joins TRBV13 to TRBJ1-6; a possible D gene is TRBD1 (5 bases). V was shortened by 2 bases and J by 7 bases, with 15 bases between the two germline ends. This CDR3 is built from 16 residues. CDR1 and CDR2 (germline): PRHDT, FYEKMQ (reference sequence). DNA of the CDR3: TGTGCCAGCAGCTTACAATCTGGGGCCCCAAATTCACCCCTCCACTTT. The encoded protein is CASSLQSGAPNSPLHF. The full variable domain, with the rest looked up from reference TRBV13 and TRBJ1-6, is AAGVIQSPRHLIKEKRETATLKCYPIPRHDTVYWYQQGPGQDPQFLISFYEKMQSDKGSIPDRFSAQQFSDYHSELNMSSLELGDSALYFCASSLQSGAPNSPLHFGNGTRLTVT.

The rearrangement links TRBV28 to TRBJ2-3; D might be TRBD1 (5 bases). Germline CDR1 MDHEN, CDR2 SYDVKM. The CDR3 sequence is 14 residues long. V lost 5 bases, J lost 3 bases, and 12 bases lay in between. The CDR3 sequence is CASSPGKRTDTQYF. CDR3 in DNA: TGTGCCAGCAGTCCAGGGAAAAGGACAGATACGCAGTATTTT.

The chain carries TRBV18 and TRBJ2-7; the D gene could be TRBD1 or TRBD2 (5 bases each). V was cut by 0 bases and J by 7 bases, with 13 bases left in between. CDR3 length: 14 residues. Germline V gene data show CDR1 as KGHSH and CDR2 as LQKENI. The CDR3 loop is CASSPPTARDEQYF. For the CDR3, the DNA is TGTGCCAGCTCACCACCGACAGCCCGGGATGAGCAGTACTTC.

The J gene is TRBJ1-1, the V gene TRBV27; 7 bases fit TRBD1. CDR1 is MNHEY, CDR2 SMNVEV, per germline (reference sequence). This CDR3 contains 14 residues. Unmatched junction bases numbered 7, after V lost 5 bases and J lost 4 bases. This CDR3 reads CASSPQGRATEAFF. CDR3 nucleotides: TGTGCCAGCAGTCCACAGGGGAGGGCCACTGAAGCTTTCTTT.

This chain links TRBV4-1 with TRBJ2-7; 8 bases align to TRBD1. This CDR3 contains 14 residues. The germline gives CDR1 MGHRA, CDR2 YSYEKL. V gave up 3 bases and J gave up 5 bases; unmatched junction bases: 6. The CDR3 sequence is CASSQVQGADEQYF. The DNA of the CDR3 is TGCGCCAGCAGCCAGGTTCAGGGGGCTGACGAGCAGTACTTC.

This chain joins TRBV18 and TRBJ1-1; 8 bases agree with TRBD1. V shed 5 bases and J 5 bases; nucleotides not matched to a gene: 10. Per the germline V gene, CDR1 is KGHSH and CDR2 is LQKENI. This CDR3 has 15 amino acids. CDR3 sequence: CASSKQGADGTEAFF. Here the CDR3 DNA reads TGTGCCAGCTCAAAGCAGGGGGCCGATGGGACTGAAGCTTTCTTT.

DNA for the CDR3: TGTGCCAGCAGTGATACGGGCCGCGCACCCCTCCACTTT. Translated: CASSDTGRAPLHF. This chain joins TRBV2 and TRBJ1-6; D is undetermined. CDR1 is SNHLY, CDR2 FYNNEI, per germline. Trimming took 3 bases from V and 11 from J, leaving 11 bases between them. CDR3 length: 13 amino acids. Supplemented by reference TRBV2 and TRBJ1-6, the full variable domain reads EPEVTQTPSHQVTQMGQEVILRCVPISNHLYFYWYRQILGQKVEFLVSFYNNEISEKSEIFDDQFSVERPDGSNFTLKIRSTKLEDSAMYFCASSDTGRAPLHFGNGTRLTVT.

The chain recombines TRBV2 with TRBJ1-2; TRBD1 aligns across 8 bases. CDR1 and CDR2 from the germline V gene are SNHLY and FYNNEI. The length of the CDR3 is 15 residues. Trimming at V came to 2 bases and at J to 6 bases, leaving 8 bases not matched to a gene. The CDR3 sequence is CASSESPGQVNGYTF. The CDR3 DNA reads TGTGCCAGCAGTGAATCGCCGGGACAGGTTAATGGCTACACCTTC. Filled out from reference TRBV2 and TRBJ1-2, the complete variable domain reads EPEVTQTPSHQVTQMGQEVILRCVPISNHLYFYWYRQILGQKVEFLVSFYNNEISEKSEIFDDQFSVERPDGSNFTLKIRSTKLEDSAMYFCASSESPGQVNGYTFGSGTRLTVV.

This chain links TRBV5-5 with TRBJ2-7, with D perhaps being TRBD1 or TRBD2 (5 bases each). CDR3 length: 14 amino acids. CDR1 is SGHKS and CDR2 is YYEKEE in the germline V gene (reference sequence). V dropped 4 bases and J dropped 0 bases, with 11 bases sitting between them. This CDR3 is CASSPGTVSYEQYF. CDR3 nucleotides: TGTGCCAGCAGCCCGGGGACGGTCTCCTACGAGCAGTACTTC.

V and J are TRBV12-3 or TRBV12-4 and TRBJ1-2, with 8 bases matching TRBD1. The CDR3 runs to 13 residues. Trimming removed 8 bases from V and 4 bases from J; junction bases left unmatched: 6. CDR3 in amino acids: CASGFTGGYGYTF. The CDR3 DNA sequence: TGTGCCAGCGGCTTCACAGGGGGCTATGGCTACACCTTC.

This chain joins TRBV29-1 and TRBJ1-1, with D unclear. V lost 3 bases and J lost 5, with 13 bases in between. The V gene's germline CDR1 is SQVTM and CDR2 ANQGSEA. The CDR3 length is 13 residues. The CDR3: CSVEYEGWTEAFF. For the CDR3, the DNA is TGCAGCGTTGAGTATGAGGGTTGGACTGAAGCTTTCTTT.

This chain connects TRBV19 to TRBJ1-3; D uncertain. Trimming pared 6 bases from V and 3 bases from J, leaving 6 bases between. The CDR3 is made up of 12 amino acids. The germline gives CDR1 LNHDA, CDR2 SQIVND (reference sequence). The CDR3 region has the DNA TGTGCCAGTAGCGACATTGGAAACACCATATATTTT. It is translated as CASSDIGNTIYF.

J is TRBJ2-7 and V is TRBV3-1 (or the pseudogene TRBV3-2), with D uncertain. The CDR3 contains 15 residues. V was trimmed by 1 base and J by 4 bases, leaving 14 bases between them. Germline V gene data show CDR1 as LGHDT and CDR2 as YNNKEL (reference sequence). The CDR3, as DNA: TGTGCCAGCAGCCAAGTACCTTCCCCTACTTACGAGCAGTACTTC. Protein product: CASSQVPSPTYEQYF.

The CDR3 protein is CASSYGAYNSPLHF. CDR3 coding DNA: TGTGCCAGCAGTTACGGGGCCTATAATTCACCCCTCCACTTT. This chain joins TRBV28 and TRBJ1-6; no firm D call. V was cut by 4 bases and J by 2 bases, with 6 bases left in between. The CDR3 has 14 residues. Per the germline V gene, CDR1 is MDHEN and CDR2 is SYDVKM.

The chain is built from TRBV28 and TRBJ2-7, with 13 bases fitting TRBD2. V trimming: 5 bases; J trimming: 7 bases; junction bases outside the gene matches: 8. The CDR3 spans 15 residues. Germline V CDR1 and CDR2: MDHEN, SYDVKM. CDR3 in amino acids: CASSLGLAGSREQYF. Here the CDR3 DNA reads TGTGCCAGCAGTCTGGGACTAGCGGGGTCTAGGGAGCAGTACTTC. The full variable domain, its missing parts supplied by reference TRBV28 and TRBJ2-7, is DVKVTQSSRYLVKRTGEKVFLECVQDMDHENMFWYRQDPGLGLRLIYFSYDVKMKEKGDIPEGYSVSREKKERFSLILESASTNQTSMYLCASSLGLAGSREQYFGPGTRLTVT.

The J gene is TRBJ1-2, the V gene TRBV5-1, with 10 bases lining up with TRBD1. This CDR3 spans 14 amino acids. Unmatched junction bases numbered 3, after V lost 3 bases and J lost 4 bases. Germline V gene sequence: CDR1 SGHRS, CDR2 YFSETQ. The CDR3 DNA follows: TGCGCCAGCAGCTCGGGACAGGGGAGCTATGGCTACACCTTC. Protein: CASSSGQGSYGYTF.